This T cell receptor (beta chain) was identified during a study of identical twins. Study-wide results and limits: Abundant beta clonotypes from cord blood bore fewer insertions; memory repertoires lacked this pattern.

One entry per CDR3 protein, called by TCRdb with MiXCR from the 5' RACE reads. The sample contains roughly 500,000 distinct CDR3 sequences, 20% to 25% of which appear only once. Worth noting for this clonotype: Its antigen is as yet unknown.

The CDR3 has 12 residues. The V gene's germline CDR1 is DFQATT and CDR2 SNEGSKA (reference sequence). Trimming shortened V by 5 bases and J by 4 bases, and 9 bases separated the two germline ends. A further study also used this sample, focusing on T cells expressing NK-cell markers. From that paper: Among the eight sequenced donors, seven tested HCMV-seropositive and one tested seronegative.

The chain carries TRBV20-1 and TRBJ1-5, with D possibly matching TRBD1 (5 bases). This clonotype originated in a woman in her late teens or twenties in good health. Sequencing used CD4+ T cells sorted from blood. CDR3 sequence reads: CSAGTANQPQHF. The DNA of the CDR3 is TGCAGTGCTGGGACGGCAAATCAGCCCCAGCATTTT.